A single T cell receptor beta chain is shown here with its context. The antigen is not known. TCRdb reprocessed the 5' RACE reads via MiXCR and lists one record per CDR3 protein. The sample lists fewer than 650,000 distinct CDR3 sequences; roughly 22% were seen once. The data were obtained in a study of T cells after yellow fever vaccination. Germline values: CDR1 DFQATT, CDR2 SNEGSKA (reference sequence). Trimming cost V 6 bases and J 12 bases, with 26 bases left between them. The CDR3 runs to 14 residues. Findings of the study overall: A faster peak, day 5 versus 15, was reached by the weaker secondary response.

The TCR originated in a young man who received the YFV17D yellow fever vaccine. This chain connects TRBV20-1 to TRBJ1-1, with D perhaps TRBD1 (6 bases). The material sequenced was PBMCs, taken approximately 22 days after the first yellow fever vaccination. CDR3 protein: CSAHKGLFGGQTFF. CDR3 DNA sequence: TGCAGTGCACACAAAGGTCTTTTCGGGGGGCAAACTTTCTTT.